The 11 T cell receptor beta chains listed next were all sequenced from one sample in a study of shared T cell receptors in the human thymus (dated by TCRdb to the early 2020s). The library was made by the immunoSEQ multiplex PCR assay. Sourced from immuneACCESS, this table was stored by TCRdb with only in-frame sequences that have V and J called. A share of the clones is absent; for the studies checked, an unresolved V gene accounts for under half, and the remainder has no known explanation. Recorded for this sample are about 710,000 clones; around 87% of them occurred a single time. The ten largest clonotypes hold roughly 0.0086% of the sample. The same data also contributed to another study, on human thymus T cells.

The material sequenced was thymocytes. Receptors were obtained from a boy younger than two with a congenital heart defect. Donor details come from another sample of the same person, matched by shared clones.

The chain employs TRBV5-5 and TRBJ2-7; D possibly corresponds to TRBD2 (6 bases). Trimming removed 3 bases from V and 3 bases from J, with 13 bases in between. Germline-derived CDR1 and CDR2 are SGHKS and YYEKEE (reference sequence). This CDR3 is built from 14 residues. In DNA form, the CDR3 reads TGTGCCAGCAGCTCGGCCCTGGGGGGCTACGAGCAGTACTTC. This codes for CASSSALGGYEQYF.

The rearrangement joins TRBV5-1 to TRBJ2-1; tentative D call: TRBD2 (5 bases). The germline V gene has CDR1 SGHRS and CDR2 YFSETQ. The CDR3 has 14 residues. Trimming cost V 2 bases and J 7 bases, with 13 bases left between them. The CDR3 DNA follows: TGCGCCAGCAGCTTCCCCAAAAGCGGAAATGAGCAGTTCTTC. This codes for CASSFPKSGNEQFF.

V gene TRBV28 combines with J gene TRBJ2-7; maybe TRBD1 (6 bases). The CDR3 has 13 amino acids. V was cut by 5 bases and J by 6 bases, with 14 bases left in between. Looked up from germline, CDR1 is MDHEN and CDR2 is SYDVKM. CDR3 amino acids: CASSPPRTVEQYF. CDR3 nucleotides: TGTGCCAGCAGTCCTCCTAGGACAGTCGAGCAGTACTTC.

This chain uses TRBV5-4 with TRBJ2-3; TRBD1 aligns across 7 bases. The germline gives CDR1 SGHNT, CDR2 YYREEE (reference sequence). J gave up 2 bases and V 4 bases, and 7 bases lay outside the gene matches. The CDR3 totals 15 residues. Written as DNA, the CDR3 is TGTGCCAGCAGCCCGGCCGGGACAGACACAGATACGCAGTATTTT. Translated, it gives CASSPAGTDTDTQYF.

The chain combines TRBV7-8 with TRBJ2-1, with no clear D. CDR1 is SGHVS and CDR2 is FQNEAQ in the germline V gene. V was clipped by 5 bases and J by 7 bases, with 9 bases between them. The length of the CDR3 is 12 residues. The CDR3 spells CASSPHKNEQFF. DNA for the CDR3: TGTGCCAGCAGCCCCCACAAGAATGAGCAGTTCTTC.

This clone was detected only a few times. The genes are TRBV5-6 and TRBJ1-4; 8 nucleotides match TRBD1. Germline V lookup: CDR1 SGHDT, CDR2 YYEEEE. The V segment lost 0 bases and the J segment 5 bases; nucleotides outside the gene matches: 0. The CDR3 is 14 amino acids. CDR3 region: CASSLGDRNEKLFF. In DNA, the CDR3 is TGTGCCAGCAGCTTGGGGGACAGGAATGAAAAACTGTTTTTT. Looking up the rest from reference TRBV5-6 and TRBJ1-4 gives the full variable domain: DAGVTQSPTHLIKTRGQQVTLRCSPKSGHDTVSWYQQALGQGPQFIFQYYEEEERQRGNFPDRFSGHQFPNYSSELNVNALLLGDSALYLCASSLGDRNEKLFFGSGTQLSVL.

This sequence joins TRBV4-1 and TRBJ1-1; D possibly corresponds to TRBD1 (6 bases). This CDR3 has 14 residues. Germline values: CDR1 MGHRA, CDR2 YSYEKL. Trimming shortened V by 4 bases and J by 5 bases, and 14 bases separated the two germline ends. As DNA, the CDR3 is TGCGCCAGCAGCCCCCCGCGGGGGCAGACTGAAGCTTTCTTT. This codes for CASSPPRGQTEAFF.

The CDR3 is CASSKREATYEQYF. The CDR3 nucleotides read TGCGCCAGCAGTAAGCGGGAGGCCACCTACGAGCAGTACTTC. The chain recombines TRBV10-2 with TRBJ2-7; 9 nucleotides align to TRBD2. The ends lost 5 bases at V and 2 bases at J; junction bases unmatched: 4. Germline CDR1 and CDR2: WSHSY and SAAADI. This CDR3 has 14 residues.

The rearrangement joins TRBV30 to TRBJ1-1; D is ambiguous. V was clipped by 0 bases and J by 5 bases, with 16 bases between them. The CDR3 extends over 15 amino acids. In germline, CDR1 is GTSNPN, CDR2 SVGIG (reference sequence). The chain's CDR3 is CAWSVPPSGRTEAFF. In DNA form, the CDR3 reads TGTGCCTGGAGTGTACCCCCCAGTGGTCGTACTGAAGCTTTCTTT.

The chain combines TRBV6-1 with TRBJ2-7, with 9 nucleotides matching TRBD1. Germline assignment: CDR1 MNHNS and CDR2 SASEGT. This CDR3 is 14 amino acids long. The junction had 5 bases not matched to a gene; V was cut back by 5 bases and J by 3 bases. Here the CDR3 DNA reads TGTGCCAGCAGTCGCGGGACAGGGAGCTACGAGCAGTACTTC. Its translation is CASSRGTGSYEQYF.

This chain joins TRBV4-3 and TRBJ1-2, with TRBD1 matching 9 bases. Germline lookup yields CDR1 LGHNA and CDR2 YSLEER. The CDR3 has 16 amino acids. The J segment lost 4 bases and the V segment lost 2 bases, leaving 8 bases of the junction unmatched. The CDR3: CASSQLRDRDGYGYTF. CDR3 DNA sequence: TGCGCCAGCAGCCAACTCCGGGACAGGGACGGCTATGGCTACACCTTC.